The TCR beta chain under discussion was sequenced for a study of OX40 agonist ivuxolimab in advanced cancers. Study summary: Ivuxolimab, which is an agonistic anti-OX40 (CD134) antibody, was administered to the patients. Study-level results: CD8+ T cells were the subset that, on average, had more expanded clones than CD4+. Among some nonresponders, normalized T-cell clonal expansion was also low. There was clonal expansion of CD4+ and CD8+ blood T cells by week 6 at 0.1 to 3.0 mg/kg.

In this sample, this clone turned up once. The target antigen is unknown. Assay: immunoSEQ multiplex PCR; the TCRdb copy retains only in-frame clones and omits some. The sample holds more than 25,000 clones, roughly 90% seen once. Between the trimmed V and J ends, which lost 4 bases and 5 bases, there was a span of 20 bases. This CDR3 comprises 16 residues. Germline CDR1 MGHRA, CDR2 YSYEKL. The TCR sequence derives from an adult with an advanced solid tumor such as melanoma, head and neck, liver or kidney cancer. This chain joins TRBV4-1 and TRBJ2-5; D perhaps matches TRBD2 (6 bases). Sequenced here: CD4+ or CD8+ T cells sorted from blood, sampled in a trial of the OX40 agonist ivuxolimab. This CDR3 is CASSRQERVPKETQYF. The CDR3 coding sequence is TGCGCCAGCAGCCGCCAGGAGCGGGTGCCCAAGGAGACCCAGTACTTC.